The 29 T cell receptor beta chains given below trace back to one sample, sequenced in a study of T-cell reconstitution after alpha-beta-depleted transplantation in children (dated by TCRdb to 2016 to 2017). The meaning of the sample's treatment or condition label: allogeneic hematopoietic cell transplantation with graft depleted of TCRalphabeta T cells and CD19 B cells. The method was PCR. TCRdb names Illumina HiSeq 2500 as the instrument used. To normalize quantification of the TCRbeta repertoire, the TCR libraries were built with molecular barcoding that relied on unique molecular identifiers. In-frame beta chains were kept once TCRdb had trimmed the public reads at Q25 with fastp and called clones with MiXCR. Each entry is one CDR3 protein sequence, shown with its most common DNA and genes. The sample includes over 45,000 distinct CDR3 sequences, with approximately 43% observed a single time. Roughly 98% of the sample rests with the top ten.

Sequences were derived from PBMCs, mostly from graft donor cells, sampled 360 days after TCRalphabeta/CD19-depleted stem cell transplant. Every receptor here comes from a male patient aged 10 to 17 who had a stem cell transplant for acute lymphoblastic leukemia, so the T cells may come from the graft donor.

The genes are TRBV10-1 and TRBJ1-1; no clear D. This CDR3 is 11 amino acids long. The germline V gene encodes CDR1 WNHNN and CDR2 SYGVQD (reference sequence). Trimming took off 7 bases at V and 5 bases at J, with 8 bases between the two ends. In DNA form, the CDR3 reads TGCGCCAGCATACGTCGGACTGAAGCTTTCTTT. As protein: CASIRRTEAFF.

This chain links TRBV12-3 or TRBV12-4 with TRBJ2-7; D remains ambiguous. V shed 6 bases and J shed 3 bases, with 18 bases lying between them. This CDR3 region has 15 residues. CDR3 nucleotides: TGTGCCAGCAGACAGTCGGTTCAGGATATCTACGAGCAGTACTTC. This gives the protein CASRQSVQDIYEQYF.

This sequence joins TRBV11-2 and TRBJ2-7; TRBD1 might be the D (6 bases). The CDR3 is made up of 16 amino acids. The V and J ends lost 6 bases and 0 bases respectively, with 18 bases between them. Germline V gives CDR1 SGHAT, CDR2 FQNNGV. The CDR3 DNA reads as TGTGCCAGCAGTCGCTTTAGATGGGACAACTCCTACGAGCAGTACTTC. Translating it yields CASSRFRWDNSYEQYF.

The CDR3 sequence is CASSLTRSTAKNIQYF. Here the CDR3 DNA reads TGTGCCAGCAGTCTAACTAGATCGACGGCCAAAAACATTCAGTACTTC. This chain links TRBV6-2 or TRBV6-3 with TRBJ2-4; a weak D match, TRBD2 (5 bases). Trimming left V 5 bases short and J 1 base short, with 15 bases between. Germline-derived CDR1 and CDR2 are MNHEY and SVGEGT. The length of the CDR3 is 16 residues.

The chain is built from TRBV28 and TRBJ2-2; 7 nucleotides match TRBD1. CDR3 size: 15 residues. V lost 5 bases to trimming and J lost 15 bases; unmatched junction nucleotides: 18. From germline, CDR1 is MDHEN and CDR2 SYDVKM. The CDR3 loop reads CASSLTGLVNTSMFF. CDR3 nucleotide sequence: TGTGCCAGCAGTCTGACAGGGCTTGTGAACACCTCTATGTTTTTT.

The chain joins TRBV18 to TRBJ2-2; TRBD1 is a possible D gene (6 bases). This CDR3 has 16 residues. Deletions cut 3 bases from V and 0 bases from J, with 11 bases between. CDR1 is KGHSH and CDR2 is LQKENI in the germline V gene. The CDR3 bases are TGTGCCAGCTCACCTACCTGGACAGCGAACACCGGGGAGCTGTTTTTT. This encodes CASSPTWTANTGELFF.

This clonotype has a handful of counts. The chain employs TRBV10-3 and TRBJ1-2; perhaps TRBD1 as D (5 bases). CDR3 length: 16 amino acids. Trimming removed 0 bases at V and 2 bases at J, with 13 bases between. Germline CDR1 ENHRY, CDR2 SYGVKD. The CDR3 loop reads CAISESGELGNYGYTF. The CDR3 coding sequence is TGTGCCATCAGTGAGTCAGGGGAGCTAGGAAACTATGGCTACACCTTC.

This clonotype was found a few times. This chain uses TRBV3-1 with TRBJ2-1; D is unclear. The germline gives CDR1 LGHDT, CDR2 YNNKEL (reference sequence). This CDR3 is 14 amino acids long. V was trimmed by 1 base and J by 7 bases, leaving 11 bases between them. Here the CDR3 DNA reads TGTGCCAGCAGCCAAGGTCTACCTCGGAATGAGCAGTTCTTC. It codes for CASSQGLPRNEQFF.

The table lists this clonotype with a few counts. The J gene is TRBJ1-1, the V gene TRBV29-1, with unresolved D. Trimming took 6 bases from V and 1 from J, leaving 6 bases between them. This CDR3 is built from 11 residues. CDR1 and CDR2 from the germline V gene are SQVTM and ANQGSEA. The CDR3 DNA sequence: TGCAGCGTGACAAGGAACACTGAAGCTTTCTTT. Its protein product is CSVTRNTEAFF.

The CDR3 region is CSVESPGTLEPEQYF. In DNA form, the CDR3 reads TGCAGCGTTGAATCCCCCGGGACCCTCGAACCCGAGCAGTACTTC. The chain combines TRBV29-1 with TRBJ2-7, with D perhaps matching TRBD1 or TRBD2 (5 bases each). CDR1 SQVTM and CDR2 ANQGSEA come from the germline V gene. V lost 2 bases and J 6 bases, leaving 20 bases between the germline ends. The CDR3 runs 15 residues.

This chain uses TRBV10-3 with TRBJ2-7, with TRBD2 identical over 8 bases. Germline V lookup: CDR1 ENHRY, CDR2 SYGVKD. CDR3 size: 14 residues. Trimming took 9 bases from V and 2 from J; bases not matched to a gene: 9. CDR3 sequence (DNA): TGTGCCATTGGGGAAGGAGCGGGAGCCTACGAGCAGTACTTC. Amino acid sequence: CAIGEGAGAYEQYF.

The chain joins TRBV12-3 or TRBV12-4 to TRBJ2-7; D is uncertain. The CDR3 length is 13 residues. The germline V and J ends were trimmed by 3 bases and 2 bases, with 8 bases remaining between them. This chain's CDR3 is CASSLESPYEQYF. CDR3 sequence (DNA): TGTGCCAGCAGTTTGGAAAGCCCCTACGAGCAGTACTTC.

The chain carries TRBV10-3 and TRBJ1-1; 8 bases line up with TRBD1. CDR1 is ENHRY, CDR2 SYGVKD, per germline. Unmatched junction bases numbered 7, after V lost 5 bases and J lost 5 bases. The CDR3 totals 14 residues. In DNA, the CDR3 is TGTGCCATCAGTACCCAGGGGGCGGAAACTGAAGCTTTCTTT. Protein product: CAISTQGAETEAFF.

This clonotype was seen just once. The chain couples TRBV10-3 to TRBJ1-3, with D maybe TRBD1 (6 bases). The germline V gene encodes CDR1 ENHRY and CDR2 SYGVKD. The length of the CDR3 is 15 residues. Trimming cost V 5 bases and J 0 bases, with 11 bases left between them. The CDR3 DNA is TGTGCCATCAGTTCCAGGGGAAGCTCTGGAAACACCATATATTTT. Encoded protein: CAISSRGSSGNTIYF.

The CDR3 loop reads CSATVVEAFF. For the CDR3, the DNA is TGCAGTGCAACGGTGGTTGAAGCTTTCTTT. The gene calls are TRBV29-1 and TRBJ1-1; D gene unclear. This CDR3 is built from 10 residues. Germline CDR1 and CDR2: SQVTM and ANQGSEA.

The table lists this clonotype with a few counts. V and J are TRBV27 and TRBJ1-5; 7 nucleotides agree with TRBD1. CDR3 length equals 11 residues. The germline CDR1 and CDR2 sequences are MNHEY and SMNVEV (reference sequence). CDR3 residues: CAQGDDQPQHF. The CDR3 DNA reads TGTGCTCAGGGGGATGATCAGCCCCAGCATTTT.

Only one count was recorded for this clonotype. This chain links TRBV28 with TRBJ2-7; D is unclear. CDR3 length: 15 residues. V was clipped by 5 bases and J by 0 bases, with 14 bases between them. CDR1 is MDHEN, CDR2 SYDVKM, per germline. This CDR3 is CASSAPKSSSYEQYF. In DNA form, the CDR3 reads TGTGCCAGCAGTGCTCCAAAATCTAGCTCCTACGAGCAGTACTTC.

The chain combines TRBV10-1 with TRBJ2-1; TRBD1 aligns across 9 bases. From germline, CDR1 is WNHNN and CDR2 SYGVQD (reference sequence). Trimming took 6 bases from V and 7 from J; bases not matched to a gene: 10. This CDR3 spans 15 amino acids. CDR3 sequence reads: CASSREPDRGNEQFF. The CDR3 coding sequence is TGCGCCAGCAGCCGCGAACCCGACAGGGGGAATGAGCAGTTCTTC.

The J gene is TRBJ2-3, the V gene TRBV25-1; D is possibly TRBD2 (5 bases). Germline-derived CDR1 and CDR2 are MGHDK and SYGVNS. Trimming removed 3 bases from V and 3 bases from J, with 19 bases in between. This CDR3 is built from 17 residues. The CDR3 coding sequence is TGTGCCAGCAGTGATTTAGAAGGGAGTGGGCATACAGATACGCAGTATTTT. Protein: CASSDLEGSGHTDTQYF.

The chain carries TRBV12-3 or TRBV12-4 and TRBJ2-1, with D possibly TRBD2 on 6 matching bases. With 2 bases removed from V and 8 bases from J, the gap between germline ends came to 13 bases. This CDR3 is 14 amino acids long. The CDR3 DNA reads as TGTGCCAGCAGTTTATGGGCGGGCGGGGATGAGCAGTTCTTC. Protein product: CASSLWAGGDEQFF.

This rearrangement joins TRBV6-2 or TRBV6-3 to TRBJ2-1; 15 positions agree with TRBD2. There are 14 residues in the CDR3. CDR1 and CDR2 (germline): MNHEY, SVGEGT. Trimming took 8 bases from V and 4 from J; bases not matched to a gene: 0. CDR3 protein: CASGLAGGYNEQFF. The CDR3 DNA sequence: TGTGCCAGCGGACTAGCGGGAGGGTACAATGAGCAGTTCTTC.

The rearrangement links TRBV12-3 or TRBV12-4 to TRBJ2-4; 10 bases align to TRBD1. The CDR3 spans 21 residues. The J segment lost 0 bases and the V segment lost 2 bases, leaving 16 bases of the junction unmatched. CDR3 loop: CASSLPSGGGQGVKAKNIQYF. CDR3 nucleotide sequence: TGTGCCAGCAGTTTACCCTCAGGTGGTGGACAGGGGGTAAAAGCCAAAAACATTCAGTACTTC.

This sequence joins TRBV28 and TRBJ2-1; 10 bases match TRBD2. V was clipped by 6 bases and J by 2 bases; unmatched bases: 7. This CDR3 contains 16 residues. Germline CDR1 and CDR2: MDHEN and SYDVKM. The CDR3 nucleotides read TGTGCCAGCAGAAAGAGGACTAGCGGACCCTACAATGAGCAGTTCTTC. Protein: CASRKRTSGPYNEQFF.

The chain carries TRBV6-2 or TRBV6-3 and TRBJ2-2; D perhaps matches TRBD2 (5 bases). Trimming pared 0 bases from V and 3 bases from J, leaving 8 bases between. Per the germline V gene, CDR1 is MNHEY and CDR2 is SVGEGT. The CDR3 spans 15 residues. The CDR3 DNA is TGTGCCAGCAGTTACTCAGTGAGGGACACCGGGGAGCTGTTTTTT. Its translation: CASSYSVRDTGELFF.

This rearrangement joins TRBV7-3 to TRBJ2-7; D not resolved. Trimming cost V 2 bases and J 4 bases, with 15 bases left between them. The CDR3 totals 15 residues. Looked up from germline, CDR1 is SGHTA and CDR2 is FQGTGA. This CDR3 reads CASSLARGGSYEQYF. For the CDR3, the DNA is TGTGCCAGCAGCTTAGCTAGAGGCGGAAGTTACGAGCAGTACTTC.

The chain joins TRBV7-9 to TRBJ1-1; 8 positions match TRBD1. Germline assignment: CDR1 SEHNR and CDR2 FQNEAQ (reference sequence). V was pared by 2 bases and J by 4 bases, with 9 bases of the junction left unmatched. The CDR3 has 16 residues. CDR3 loop: CASSLLQGAGGTEAFF. In DNA form, the CDR3 reads TGTGCCAGCAGCTTACTTCAGGGGGCGGGTGGCACTGAAGCTTTCTTT. The full variable domain, its missing parts supplied by reference TRBV7-9 and TRBJ1-1, is DTGVSQNPRHKITKRGQNVTFRCDPISEHNRLYWYRQTLGQGPEFLTYFQNEAQLEKSRLLSDRFSAERPKGSFSTLEIQRTEQGDSAMYLCASSLLQGAGGTEAFFGQGTRLTVV.

This chain connects TRBV5-1 to TRBJ1-3; no clear D gene. V was pared by 3 bases and J by 0 bases, with 7 bases between. Germline V lookup: CDR1 SGHRS, CDR2 YFSETQ. The CDR3 runs 14 residues. For the CDR3, the DNA is TGCGCCAGCAGCTCCCACCCCTCTGGAAACACCATATATTTT. This codes for CASSSHPSGNTIYF. Variable domain in full (rest from reference TRBV5-1 and TRBJ1-3): KAGVTQTPRYLIKTRGQQVTLSCSPISGHRSVSWYQQTPGQGLQFLFEYFSETQRNKGNFPGRFSGRQFSNSRSEMNVSTLELGDSALYLCASSSHPSGNTIYFGEGSWLTVV.

The rearrangement links TRBV28 to TRBJ2-1, with 8 nucleotides matching TRBD2. The CDR3 totals 16 residues. Germline CDR1 is MDHEN and CDR2 is SYDVKM. Losses at the gene ends were 5 bases for V and 1 base for J; bases not matched to a gene: 7. DNA for the CDR3: TGTGCCAGCAGTCACGTAGCGGGAACGTCCTACAATGAGCAGTTCTTC. Translating it yields CASSHVAGTSYNEQFF.

J is TRBJ2-7 and V is TRBV29-1; 8 bases align to TRBD1. Germline V lookup: CDR1 SQVTM, CDR2 ANQGSEA. The CDR3 consists of 12 residues. The V gene end was trimmed by 6 bases and the J gene end by 3 bases; junction bases not matched to a gene: 4. The CDR3 is CSVGQVNYEQYF. The CDR3 DNA sequence: TGCAGCGTGGGACAGGTAAACTACGAGCAGTACTTC.